This TCR beta chain was found in a study of shared clonotypes between healthy human individuals. Study in general: A couple of female and a few male donors aged 18 to 49 were enrolled.

Trimming stripped 1 base from V and 2 bases from J, with 5 bases between. Germline CDR1 is GTSNPN and CDR2 is SVGIG (reference sequence). The length of the CDR3 is 13 residues. The authors distributed each subset's genomic DNA evenly over several immunoSEQ plates. Sorted-subset replicate PCR reactions contained 200 ng DNA, corresponding to approximately 30,000 T cell genomes. Original processing notes: In the immunoSEQ data, sequences were junction-only and lacked quality scores, so filtering differed. The assay was immunoSEQ multiplex PCR, and TCRdb's table has in-frame clones only and misses some. Clonal size and the V and J genes are those of that table, whereas D and trimming came from the DNA. Among about 2.3 million clones listed, about nine tenths were seen once.

Sequencing was done on a sample of naive CD4+ T cells from PBMCs. Specified subset: CD45RA+ positively selected. The chain couples TRBV30 to TRBJ1-4; no clear D gene. This TCR was sampled from a man aged 18 to 29 in good health. Some clones in this sample may be carry-over from other donors' samples. This CDR3 reads CAWSEQTNEKLFF. In nucleotides, the CDR3 is TGTGCCTGGAGTGAACAGACTAATGAAAAACTGTTTTTT.